This T cell receptor (beta chain) was identified in a study of metastatic and nonmetastatic thyroid tumors. Study overall: Repertoires from blood and tumor or nodule tissue of malignant and benign thyroid patients were compared.

Germline V gene lookup returns CDR1 MDHEN and CDR2 SYDVKM. The CDR3 covers 14 residues. V lost 2 bases and J 3 bases, leaving 11 bases between the germline ends. Thyroid surgery took place with no prior treatment in any patient. Original data processing: Across clinicopathological groups, CDR3 differences served as the basis for building a distant-metastasis classifier for papillary thyroid cancer. TCRdb re-analyzed the PCR reads using MiXCR. None of the V and J calls come from the authors' own analysis; TCRdb made them. The sample records over 50,000 clones, just under 30% being singletons. This clone came up many times. No antigen is known for it. Points from the study as a whole: Relative to benign nodules, malignant thyroid tumors were reportedly characterized by significantly elevated TCR beta diversity in blood and tumor.

The chain uses TRBV28 and TRBJ2-7, with D perhaps being TRBD1 or TRBD2 (5 bases each). The receptor's source is a female donor with papillary thyroid cancer or a benign thyroid nodule (not recorded which). Some clones in this sample may be carry-over from other donors' samples. Sequencing was done on a sample of blood. The CDR3 sequence: CASSLEGFGYEQYF. CDR3 coding DNA: TGTGCCAGCAGTTTAGAGGGGTTCGGCTACGAGCAGTACTTC. Supplemented by reference TRBV28 and TRBJ2-7, the full variable domain reads DVKVTQSSRYLVKRTGEKVFLECVQDMDHENMFWYRQDPGLGLRLIYFSYDVKMKEKGDIPEGYSVSREKKERFSLILESASTNQTSMYLCASSLEGFGYEQYFGPGTRLTVT.